These 28 T cell receptor beta chains came from one sample sequenced in a study of Graves' ophthalmopathy and Graves' hyperthyroidism. Amplified TCR beta CDR3 regions were obtained using RNA transcripts as template. RT-PCR in the first round used HTBI primers; a second-round multiplex PCR followed. TCRdb re-called the multiplex PCR reads through MiXCR, storing one row per CDR3 protein. Of around 1,200,000 distinct CDR3 sequences detected, about 38% appear once; the ten largest clones hold approximately 10%. Sequences were obtained from peripheral blood or thyroid tissue (not recorded which). The receptor set was obtained from an adult man with Graves' hyperthyroidism.

This clonotype was picked up a small number of times. This chain links TRBV7-3 with TRBJ2-5, with TRBD1 as a possible D gene (6 bases). CDR1 and CDR2 from the germline V gene are SGHTA and FQGTGA. This CDR3 has 16 residues. V was cut by 3 bases and J by 2 bases, with 16 bases left in between. CDR3 DNA: TGTGCCAGCAGCTTGGCTAGGGGGTGGAGGCAAGAGACCCAGTACTTC. It is translated as CASSLARGWRQETQYF.

The rearrangement joins TRBV2 to TRBJ2-1; tentative D call: TRBD1 (6 bases). Trimming took off 2 bases at V and 5 bases at J, with 10 bases between the two ends. There are 14 residues in the CDR3. Germline CDR1 reads SNHLY; CDR2 reads FYNNEI. CDR3 loop: CASSESGANNEQFF. The CDR3 DNA reads TGTGCCAGCAGTGAATCAGGGGCCAACAATGAGCAGTTCTTC.

The gene calls are TRBV7-2 and TRBJ1-2; tentative D call: TRBD1 (6 bases). The germline V and J ends were trimmed by 5 bases and 2 bases, with 21 bases remaining between them. The CDR3 is made up of 17 amino acids. Germline V gene data show CDR1 as SGHTA and CDR2 as FQGNSA. The CDR3 here is CASSVEVLTGTNYGYTF. DNA of the CDR3: TGTGCCAGCAGCGTTGAAGTCTTAACAGGGACGAACTATGGCTACACCTTC.

The chain combines TRBV9 with TRBJ2-7; D possibly corresponds to TRBD2 (6 bases). This CDR3 has 15 amino acids. The V gene's germline CDR1 is SGDLS and CDR2 YYNGEE. Deletions cut 4 bases from V and 7 bases from J, with 21 bases between. The CDR3 bases are TGTGCCAGCAGCTTAGGGTCGACACTAGCTCGTGAGCAGTACTTC. It yields the protein CASSLGSTLAREQYF.

This clonotype was found many times. CDR3 amino acids: CASGPGLQQETQYF. As DNA, the CDR3 is TGTGCCAGCGGTCCGGGACTTCAGCAAGAGACCCAGTACTTC. The chain carries TRBV7-2 and TRBJ2-5; maybe TRBD2 (6 bases). V lost 8 bases and J lost 2, with 15 bases in between. Germline CDR1 is SGHTA and CDR2 is FQGNSA. CDR3 length equals 14 residues.

The CDR3 spells CSQGASYEQYF. The CDR3 DNA follows: TGCAGCCAAGGGGCCTCCTACGAGCAGTACTTC. This sequence joins TRBV29-1 and TRBJ2-7, with D possibly being TRBD1 (5 bases). Trimming removed 8 bases from V and 0 bases from J, with 8 bases in between. Germline V CDR1 and CDR2: SQVTM, ANQGSEA. The CDR3 spans 11 residues.

The chain employs TRBV7-9 and TRBJ2-3; D possibly corresponds to TRBD1 (6 bases). CDR1 and CDR2 (germline): SEHNR, FQNEAQ (reference sequence). The V and J ends lost 4 bases and 2 bases respectively, with 16 bases between them. CDR3 length: 16 residues. The CDR3 sequence is CASSSDSYSTTDTQYF. CDR3 DNA: TGTGCCAGCAGCTCGGACAGCTACTCTACCACAGATACGCAGTATTTT.

The chain is built from TRBV15 and TRBJ1-1; TRBD1 matches at 7 bases. CDR3 size: 18 residues. J lost 0 bases, V lost 3 bases, and 13 bases had no gene match. The germline gives CDR1 LNHNV, CDR2 YYDKDF (reference sequence). In DNA form, the CDR3 reads TGTGCCACCAGCAGGGAGGGGGCCTGGAGCCTTTTGAACACTGAAGCTTTCTTT. It yields the protein CATSREGAWSLLNTEAFF.

This clonotype was seen a few times. This rearrangement joins TRBV12-5 to TRBJ1-1; perhaps TRBD1 as D (6 bases). The germline V gene has CDR1 LGHNT and CDR2 FRNRAP. V was trimmed by 1 base and J by 1 base, leaving 19 bases between them. The CDR3 loop spans 18 amino acids. CDR3 region: CASGLGGGLGRSNTEAFF. Here the CDR3 DNA reads TGTGCTAGTGGTTTGGGAGGGGGGCTCGGAAGGTCGAACACTGAAGCTTTCTTT. Complete variable domain (other parts from reference TRBV12-5 and TRBJ1-1): DARVTQTPRHKVTEMGQEVTMRCQPILGHNTVFWYRQTMMQGLELLAYFRNRAPLDDSGMPKDRFSAEMPDATLATLKIQPSEPRDSAVYFCASGLGGGLGRSNTEAFFGQGTRLTVV.

This clonotype was found many times. This sequence joins TRBV6-5 and TRBJ1-5; 8 bases align to TRBD1. CDR3 length: 16 amino acids. Germline lookup yields CDR1 MNHEY and CDR2 SVGAGI. J gave up 1 base and V 5 bases, and 7 bases lay outside the gene matches. The CDR3: CASSADRGLSNQPQHF. As DNA, the CDR3 is TGTGCCAGCAGTGCCGACAGGGGTCTAAGCAATCAGCCCCAGCATTTT.

The gene calls are TRBV18 and TRBJ2-7; D is possibly TRBD1 (6 bases). Trimming removed 4 bases from V and 3 bases from J, with 16 bases in between. Germline V lookup: CDR1 KGHSH, CDR2 LQKENI. The length of the CDR3 is 15 residues. CDR3 DNA sequence: TGTGCCAGCTCACTAATTTCAGGGGAACTCTACGAGCAGTACTTC. It is translated as CASSLISGELYEQYF.

Only a few counts were recorded for this clonotype. This rearrangement joins TRBV12-3 or TRBV12-4 to TRBJ2-2; no clear D. The germline V and J ends were trimmed by 1 base and 6 bases, with 12 bases remaining between them. The CDR3 has 15 amino acids. The CDR3: CASSLGAAFPGELFF. CDR3 in DNA: TGTGCCAGCAGTTTAGGTGCTGCCTTTCCCGGGGAGCTGTTTTTT.

This clonotype showed up just a few times. V and J are TRBV6-5 and TRBJ2-6; D is possibly TRBD1 (5 bases). Trimming pared 2 bases from V and 10 bases from J, leaving 12 bases between. Germline V gene data show CDR1 as MNHEY and CDR2 as SVGAGI. The CDR3 extends over 14 amino acids. The CDR3 nucleotides are TGTGCCAGCAGTTACGAGACAGCGCCGAACGTCCTGACTTTC. Translated: CASSYETAPNVLTF.

This chain joins TRBV19 and TRBJ1-5; no clear D. Germline values: CDR1 LNHDA, CDR2 SQIVND (reference sequence). The CDR3 is 12 amino acids. The CDR3, as DNA: TGTGCTAGACCCCAGGTCAATCAGCCCCAGCATTTT. Translating gives CARPQVNQPQHF.

The chain uses TRBV12-3 or TRBV12-4 and TRBJ2-5, with 8 nucleotides matching TRBD1. The CDR3 sequence is 15 residues long. With 3 bases clipped from V and 5 bases from J, the junction kept 8 bases outside the gene matches. The DNA for the CDR3 is TGTGCCAGCAGTTTTCGGGCAGGGGGCTTGGAGACCCAGTACTTC. It codes for CASSFRAGGLETQYF.

The V and J genes are TRBV4-1 and TRBJ2-3; TRBD2 matches at 12 bases. This CDR3 has 17 residues. V was pared by 4 bases and J by 2 bases, with 7 bases of the junction left unmatched. Germline CDR1 is MGHRA and CDR2 is YSYEKL. CDR3 protein: CASSPSGLAGFTDTQYF. The CDR3 DNA reads as TGCGCCAGCAGCCCCTCTGGACTAGCGGGGTTCACAGATACGCAGTATTTT.

The chain carries TRBV5-1 and TRBJ2-2, with D tentatively TRBD2 (5 bases). This CDR3 contains 16 residues. V was clipped by 0 bases and J by 1 base, with 10 bases between them. Germline CDR1 is SGHRS and CDR2 is YFSETQ. Here the CDR3 reads CASSLGLGGNTGELFF. CDR3 DNA: TGCGCCAGCAGCTTGGGGCTAGGAGGGAACACCGGGGAGCTGTTTTTT.

The sample holds many counts of this clonotype. This chain links TRBV7-8 with TRBJ1-2; D is uncertain. Looked up from germline, CDR1 is SGHVS and CDR2 is FQNEAQ. Trimming took 1 base from V and 7 from J, leaving 16 bases between them. The CDR3 length is 15 residues. This CDR3 is CASSLEQSSLGGYTF. The CDR3 nucleotides are TGTGCCAGCAGCTTAGAACAGTCATCTCTTGGTGGCTACACCTTC.

Notes on this clonotype: One end of the junction is discordant with germline, which a read error may explain. The chain employs TRBV7-3 and TRBJ2-7, with unresolved D. Germline lookup yields CDR1 SGHTA and CDR2 FQGTGA. The CDR3 is 9 amino acids. The CDR3 DNA follows: TGTGCCAGCAGCTTACCCACCGGGTTC. It specifies CASSLPTGF. Full variable domain (remainder filled in from reference TRBV7-3 and TRBJ2-7): GAGVSQTPSNKVTEKGKYVELRCDPISGHTALYWYRQSLGQGPEFLIYFQGTGAADDSGLPNDRFFAVRPEGSVSTLKIQRTERGDSAVYLCASSLPTGFGPGTRLTVT.

The rearrangement links TRBV2 to TRBJ2-6, with TRBD2 identical over 11 bases. The V and J ends lost 4 bases and 2 bases, in that order; junction bases with no gene match: 1. Germline loops: CDR1 SNHLY, CDR2 FYNNEI. The CDR3 is made up of 16 amino acids. CDR3 amino acids: CASSGLAGPGANVLTF. The CDR3, as DNA: TGTGCCAGCAGTGGACTAGCGGGACCTGGGGCCAACGTCCTGACTTTC. The whole variable domain, filled in from reference TRBV2 and TRBJ2-6, reads EPEVTQTPSHQVTQMGQEVILRCVPISNHLYFYWYRQILGQKVEFLVSFYNNEISEKSEIFDDQFSVERPDGSNFTLKIRSTKLEDSAMYFCASSGLAGPGANVLTFGAGSRLTVL.

This clonotype was counted many times. This rearrangement joins TRBV7-8 to TRBJ2-5, with 8 bases identical to TRBD1. This CDR3 contains 16 residues. Unmatched junction bases numbered 7, after V lost 2 bases and J lost 2 bases. CDR1 is SGHVS and CDR2 is FQNEAQ in the germline V gene. The CDR3, as DNA: TGTGCCAGCAGCTTAAGCAGGGGGCTGCCTCAAGAGACCCAGTACTTC. It yields the protein CASSLSRGLPQETQYF.

This clonotype has ten or more counts. The chain combines TRBV2 with TRBJ1-5; 7 positions match TRBD1. After removal of 5 bases from V and 16 bases from J, the junction contained 11 bases not matched to a gene. In germline, CDR1 is SNHLY, CDR2 FYNNEI. CDR3 size: 12 residues. CDR3 loop: CASSPTRDRVHF. CDR3 nucleotides: TGTGCCAGCAGTCCTACCCGAGACAGGGTACATTTT.

The V gene is TRBV30, the J gene TRBJ2-7; D may be TRBD1 (6 bases). CDR1 and CDR2 (germline): GTSNPN, SVGIG (reference sequence). V shed 4 bases and J shed 6 bases, with 13 bases lying between them. The CDR3 runs 12 residues. The CDR3 nucleotides read TGTGCCTGGAAACACACAGGGAGCGAGCAGTACTTC. Amino acid sequence: CAWKHTGSEQYF.

The chain carries TRBV14 and TRBJ2-7, with 10 bases fitting TRBD2. After removal of 4 bases from V and 1 base from J, the junction contained 7 bases not matched to a gene. Germline CDR1 SGHDN, CDR2 FVKESK. There are 16 residues in the CDR3. This chain's CDR3 is CASSPLTSGTSYEQYF. Here the CDR3 DNA reads TGTGCCAGCAGCCCCTTAACTAGCGGGACTTCCTACGAGCAGTACTTC.

The table lists this clonotype with many counts. CDR3 region: CASSPNTEGGRQYF. As DNA, the CDR3 is TGTGCCAGCAGCCCAAACACCGAGGGGGGTCGGCAGTACTTC. The chain joins TRBV12-3 or TRBV12-4 to TRBJ2-7; D is tentatively TRBD1 or TRBD2 (6 bases each). The CDR3 is made up of 14 amino acids. Trimming took 6 bases from V and 9 from J, leaving 21 bases between them.

The rearrangement joins TRBV6-5 to TRBJ1-1; 9 nucleotides line up with TRBD1. CDR1 is MNHEY, CDR2 SVGAGI, per germline. The CDR3 has 14 residues. With 5 bases clipped from V and 4 bases from J, the junction kept 5 bases outside the gene matches. CDR3 protein: CASSEMDRGTEAFF. The CDR3 DNA follows: TGTGCCAGCAGTGAGATGGACAGGGGCACTGAAGCTTTCTTT.

This clonotype was recorded once. The chain joins TRBV24-1 to TRBJ1-2; maybe TRBD1 (5 bases). This CDR3 is 13 amino acids long. With 5 bases removed from V and 4 bases from J, the gap between germline ends came to 10 bases. CDR1 KGHDR and CDR2 SFDVKD come from the germline V gene. The CDR3 sequence is CATSGSGPYGYTF. In nucleotides, the CDR3 is TGTGCCACCAGTGGATCAGGGCCCTATGGCTACACCTTC.

Concerning this clonotype itself: The CDR3 does not end in the conserved phenylalanine or tryptophan, so this is likely a read error. The chain carries TRBV19 and TRBJ2-7, with 11 bases lining up with TRBD1. The CDR3 has 16 amino acids. V trimming: 4 bases; J trimming: 7 bases; junction bases outside the gene matches: 12. Per germline, CDR1 LNHDA and CDR2 SQIVND (reference sequence). The CDR3 coding sequence is TGTGCCAGTAGTACCATCCCGGGACAGGGGGATGGTGAGCAGTACCTC. Encoded protein: CASSTIPGQGDGEQYL.